This T cell receptor beta chain emerged from a study of blood T cells in healthy people across ages. Healthy Caucasian individuals from Russia aged about 6 to 100 were enrolled as donors. Each of the donors had 9 to 10 milliliters of peripheral blood drawn into EDTA-treated Vacutainer tubes. Per sample, no less than 6 micrograms of total RNA were extracted. Alongside a J-beta primer mix, a sample-barcoded 5' primer served in a second PCR lasting about 6 to 11 cycles. TCRdb recomputed calls from the 5' RACE reads with MiXCR, one row per CDR3 protein. Of around 1,000,000 distinct CDR3 sequences in the sample, 30% to 40% were seen once. Only a few counts were recorded for this clonotype. V was clipped by 1 base and J by 7 bases, with 11 bases between them. Looked up from germline, CDR1 is SGHTA and CDR2 is FQGNSA. This CDR3 has 14 amino acids.

The origin of this receptor is a man between 18 and 29 years old in good health. Sequencing was done on a sample of blood. The chain carries TRBV7-2 and TRBJ2-1; TRBD1 is a possible D gene (6 bases). The CDR3 nucleotides read TGTGCCAGCAGCTTAGTGAGTAGGGGGAATGAGCAGTTCTTC. Protein product: CASSLVSRGNEQFF.